This record concerns one T cell receptor beta chain sequence. Other DNA sequences from this sample encode an identical CDR3 as well. These data originate in a study of blood T cell repertoires in COVID-19. Study details: Specimens from acute and convalescent COVID-19 originated in the United States, Italy and Spain. The analysed material was cDNA or gDNA that came from T cells, B-cell-depleted T cells, or PBMCs.

V lost 4 bases, J lost 2 bases, and 1 base stayed unmatched. This CDR3 contains 13 residues. Germline loops: CDR1 SGHRS, CDR2 YFSETQ. In the source study's methods: Cell counts per sample came from amplifying reference gene primers. Some clones are missing from TCRdb's copy, which holds only in-frame ones; the method was immunoSEQ multiplex PCR. Clone size and the V and J calls come from that table; the DNA yielded D and trimming. The table shows about 300,000 clones, with roughly 86% occurring only once. Exposed study participants had met a COVID-19 case within 2 weeks before entry. This TCR came from a woman aged 45-65 years who had been exposed to COVID-19. Sequenced input: PBMCs or T cells enriched from blood (not recorded which). The rearrangement uses TRBV5-1 and TRBJ2-5; TRBD2 matches 8 bases. CDR3 sequence reads: CASSSGSQETQYF. The CDR3 DNA sequence: TGCGCCAGCAGCAGCGGGAGTCAAGAGACCCAGTACTTC.